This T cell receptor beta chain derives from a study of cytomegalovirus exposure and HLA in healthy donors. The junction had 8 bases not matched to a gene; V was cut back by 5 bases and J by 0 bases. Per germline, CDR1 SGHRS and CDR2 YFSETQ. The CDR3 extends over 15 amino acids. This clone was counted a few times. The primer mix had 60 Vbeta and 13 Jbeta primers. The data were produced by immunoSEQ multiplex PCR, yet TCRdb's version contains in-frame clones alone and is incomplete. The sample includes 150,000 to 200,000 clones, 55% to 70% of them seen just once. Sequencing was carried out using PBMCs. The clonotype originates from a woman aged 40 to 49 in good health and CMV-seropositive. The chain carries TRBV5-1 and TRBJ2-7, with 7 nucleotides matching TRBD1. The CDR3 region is CASRGQPPNSYEQYF. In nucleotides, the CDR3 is TGCGCCAGCAGGGGACAGCCGCCTAACTCCTACGAGCAGTACTTC.